Presented here are 17 T cell receptor beta chains from one specimen sequenced in a study of T-cell reconstitution after alpha-beta-depleted transplantation in children. For TCRbeta, the library was prepared with unique molecular identifiers. Via MiXCR, TCRdb re-called the PCR reads, giving one row per CDR3 protein. The sample includes hundreds of thousands of distinct CDR3 sequences, 16% of them seen just once. The material was PBMCs from the stem cell graft donor, obtained from the stem cell graft. These receptor sequences come from a human donor who donated a stem cell graft to a child with acute myeloid leukemia.

A few counts support this clonotype. The chain carries TRBV7-2 and TRBJ1-1, with a possible D match to TRBD1 (6 bases). The germline CDR1 and CDR2 sequences are SGHTA and FQGNSA. The V and J ends lost 6 bases and 7 bases respectively, with 18 bases between them. The CDR3 length is 14 residues. The DNA for the CDR3 is TGTGCCAGCAGTCATACAGGGACGAGAGGTGAAGCTTTCTTT. Its translation is CASSHTGTRGEAFF.

For the CDR3, the DNA is TGTGCCAGCAAAACAGGGAGGCCTGAAGCTTTCTTT. It codes for CASKTGRPEAFF. J is TRBJ1-1 and V is TRBV28; TRBD1 is a possible D gene (6 bases). The CDR3 spans 12 residues. Trimming left V 7 bases short and J 6 bases short, with 12 bases between. Per the germline V gene, CDR1 is MDHEN and CDR2 is SYDVKM.

This clonotype appeared a few times. This may be a read error, as it is one base from a much larger clone. J is TRBJ2-5 and V is TRBV6-6, with D uncertain. Deletions cut 1 base from V and 5 bases from J, with 2 bases between. Per germline, CDR1 MNHNY and CDR2 SVGAGI (reference sequence). The CDR3 totals 11 residues. The CDR3 protein is CASSYWETQYF. The CDR3 DNA reads TGTGCCAGCAGTTACTGGGAGACCCAGTACTTC.

The chain uses TRBV4-3 and TRBJ2-6, with D perhaps matching TRBD1 or TRBD2 (5 bases each). CDR1 LGHNA and CDR2 YSLEER come from the germline V gene. CDR3 length: 17 residues. Trimming took 0 bases from V and 2 from J, leaving 11 bases between them. CDR3 DNA sequence: TGCGCCAGCAGCCAAGATTTGGGGGTCGCTGGGGCCAACGTCCTGACTTTC. Protein product: CASSQDLGVAGANVLTF.

This clonotype showed up many times. The V gene is TRBV7-2, the J gene TRBJ2-1; no definite D call. V lost 3 bases and J 8 bases, leaving 14 bases between the germline ends. Germline loops: CDR1 SGHTA, CDR2 FQGNSA. The CDR3 runs to 14 residues. The CDR3 nucleotides read TGTGCCAGCAGCTTTGGGCTCCTCGTGGATGAGCAGTTCTTC. This encodes CASSFGLLVDEQFF.

This clonotype was recorded many times. The CDR3 reads CASSLRTGGSYSNQPQHF. The CDR3 DNA reads TGTGCCAGCAGCTTGAGGACAGGGGGCTCCTATAGCAATCAGCCCCAGCATTTT. This chain uses TRBV5-6 with TRBJ1-5; TRBD1 aligns across 11 bases. CDR1 and CDR2 from the germline V gene are SGHDT and YYEEEE. The CDR3 spans 18 residues. The ends lost 1 base at V and 0 bases at J; junction bases unmatched: 6. Drawing the rest from reference TRBV5-6 and TRBJ1-5, the complete variable domain is DAGVTQSPTHLIKTRGQQVTLRCSPKSGHDTVSWYQQALGQGPQFIFQYYEEEERQRGNFPDRFSGHQFPNYSSELNVNALLLGDSALYLCASSLRTGGSYSNQPQHFGDGTRLSIL.

This clonotype showed up many times. The V and J genes are TRBV7-2 and TRBJ2-1; D gene ambiguous. V lost 1 base and J lost 1, with 5 bases in between. There are 14 residues in the CDR3. CDR1 is SGHTA, CDR2 FQGNSA, per germline. The chain's CDR3 is CASSLGWSYNEQFF. For the CDR3, the DNA is TGTGCCAGCAGCTTAGGGTGGTCCTACAATGAGCAGTTCTTC.

Of note for this clonotype: One base away lies a much larger clone, so this may be a sequencing read error. J is TRBJ2-1 and V is TRBV11-1, with TRBD2 matching over 8 bases. Trimming at V came to 5 bases and at J to 0 bases, leaving 3 bases not matched to a gene. Germline CDR1 reads SGHAT; CDR2 reads FQDESV (reference sequence). This CDR3 comprises 15 residues. This CDR3 is CASSGAGASYNEQFF. Here the CDR3 DNA reads TGTGCCAGCAGCGGAGCGGGGGCCTCCTACAATGAGCAGTTCTTC.

About this clonotype: With a much larger clone just one base away, this may be a read error. The rearrangement links TRBV6-1 to TRBJ2-7; D is perhaps TRBD1 or TRBD2 (5 bases each). The germline CDR1 and CDR2 sequences are MNHNS and SASEGT. The CDR3 has 16 amino acids. V lost 1 base and J 3 bases, leaving 16 bases between the germline ends. CDR3 nucleotide sequence: TGTGCCAGCAGTGAAGGTTTAAGGAGGACATACTACGAGCAGTACGTC. Amino acid sequence: CASSEGLRRTYYEQYV.

J is TRBJ2-1 and V is TRBV12-3 or TRBV12-4; no reliable D call. V was trimmed by 3 bases and J by 7 bases, leaving 13 bases between them. The CDR3 has 14 residues. Written as DNA, the CDR3 is TGTGCCAGCAGTTTTAATTCGGGTCAGAATGAGCAGTTCTTC. Translating gives CASSFNSGQNEQFF.

In this sample, this clonotype turned up many times. The chain has TRBV12-3 or TRBV12-4 and TRBJ2-7; tentatively, D is TRBD1 (6 bases). CDR3 length: 12 residues. V was clipped by 6 bases and J by 3 bases, with 9 bases between them. The CDR3 is CASSRTVYEQYF. The CDR3 nucleotides are TGTGCCAGCAGCCGGACAGTCTACGAGCAGTACTTC.

As concerns this clonotype: One base away lies a much larger clone, so this may be a sequencing read error. The V and J genes are TRBV6-1 and TRBJ2-7; 8 bases map to TRBD1. The CDR3 length is 15 residues. After removal of 6 bases from V and 1 base from J, the junction contained 8 bases not matched to a gene. Germline V gene lookup returns CDR1 MNHNS and CDR2 SASEGT. The CDR3 loop reads CASRAGTGASYEQYV. CDR3 DNA: TGTGCCAGCAGGGCCGGGACAGGAGCGTCCTACGAGCAGTACGTC.

V is TRBV20-1 and J is TRBJ2-7; no reliable D call. V lost 2 bases, J lost 1 base, and 9 bases lay in between. The germline V gene encodes CDR1 DFQATT and CDR2 SNEGSKA (reference sequence). This CDR3 contains 13 residues. The CDR3 region has the DNA TGCAGTGCTAGACCAGCACGGTCCTACGAGCAGTACGTC. Its translation: CSARPARSYEQYV.

There are many counts of this clonotype. J is TRBJ2-7 and V is TRBV29-1; 9 bases are a match to TRBD1. This CDR3 contains 14 residues. Per germline, CDR1 SQVTM and CDR2 ANQGSEA. V shed 4 bases, J shed 5 bases, and the junction held 9 bases outside the gene matches. The CDR3 region has the DNA TGCAGCGTTGGGAAACAACAGGGGGCCAACGAGCAGTACTTC. Its translation: CSVGKQQGANEQYF.

Only a few counts were recorded for this clonotype. The chain has TRBV4-1 and TRBJ2-1; D uncertain. The V end was cut by 0 bases, the J end by 12 bases, with 9 bases between. In germline, CDR1 is MGHRA, CDR2 YSYEKL. The CDR3 covers 12 residues. The CDR3 DNA reads TGCGCCAGCAGCCAAGATGGACGACGGCAGTTCTTC. Encoded protein: CASSQDGRRQFF.

The CDR3 is CSARGPSTYEQYF. The CDR3 nucleotides read TGCAGTGCTCGAGGGCCGTCCACCTACGAGCAGTACTTC. This chain joins TRBV20-1 and TRBJ2-7; weak D call: TRBD2 (5 bases). Germline V gives CDR1 DFQATT, CDR2 SNEGSKA (reference sequence). This CDR3 comprises 13 residues. Deletions cut 5 bases from V and 2 bases from J, with 13 bases between.

This clonotype was seen a few times. This chain links TRBV7-3 with TRBJ2-7; 8 bases map to TRBD2. This CDR3 is 15 amino acids long. With 1 base clipped from V and 0 bases from J, the junction kept 2 bases outside the gene matches. CDR1 is SGHTA and CDR2 is FQGTGA in the germline V gene. CDR3 in DNA: TGTGCCAGCAGCTTAATCGCGGGGGGCTCCTACGAGCAGTACTTC. Translation gives CASSLIAGGSYEQYF. Based on the CDR3 plus reference TRBV7-3 and TRBJ2-7, the full variable domain is GAGVSQTPSNKVTEKGKYVELRCDPISGHTALYWYRQSLGQGPEFLIYFQGTGAADDSGLPNDRFFAVRPEGSVSTLKIQRTERGDSAVYLCASSLIAGGSYEQYFGPGTRLTVT.